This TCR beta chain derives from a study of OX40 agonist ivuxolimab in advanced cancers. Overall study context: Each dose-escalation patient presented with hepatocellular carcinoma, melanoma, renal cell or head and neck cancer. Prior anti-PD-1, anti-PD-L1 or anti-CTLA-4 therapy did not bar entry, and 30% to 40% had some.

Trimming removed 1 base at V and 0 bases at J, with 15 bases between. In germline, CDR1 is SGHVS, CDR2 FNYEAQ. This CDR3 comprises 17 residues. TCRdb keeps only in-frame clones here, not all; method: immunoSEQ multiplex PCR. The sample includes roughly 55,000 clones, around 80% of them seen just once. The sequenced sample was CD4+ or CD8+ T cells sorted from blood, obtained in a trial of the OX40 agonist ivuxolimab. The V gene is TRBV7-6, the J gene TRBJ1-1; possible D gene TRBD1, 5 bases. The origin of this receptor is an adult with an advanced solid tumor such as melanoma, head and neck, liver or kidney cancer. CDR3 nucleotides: TGTGCCAGCAGCTTAGAGGGTGGGGCTAGAATGAACACTGAAGCTTTCTTT. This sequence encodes CASSLEGGARMNTEAFF. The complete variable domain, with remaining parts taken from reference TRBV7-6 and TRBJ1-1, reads GAGVSQSPRYKVTKRGQDVALRCDPISGHVSLYWYRQALGQGPEFLTYFNYEAQQDKSGLPNDRFSAERPEGSISTLTIQRTEQRDSAMYRCASSLEGGARMNTEAFFGQGTRLTVV.